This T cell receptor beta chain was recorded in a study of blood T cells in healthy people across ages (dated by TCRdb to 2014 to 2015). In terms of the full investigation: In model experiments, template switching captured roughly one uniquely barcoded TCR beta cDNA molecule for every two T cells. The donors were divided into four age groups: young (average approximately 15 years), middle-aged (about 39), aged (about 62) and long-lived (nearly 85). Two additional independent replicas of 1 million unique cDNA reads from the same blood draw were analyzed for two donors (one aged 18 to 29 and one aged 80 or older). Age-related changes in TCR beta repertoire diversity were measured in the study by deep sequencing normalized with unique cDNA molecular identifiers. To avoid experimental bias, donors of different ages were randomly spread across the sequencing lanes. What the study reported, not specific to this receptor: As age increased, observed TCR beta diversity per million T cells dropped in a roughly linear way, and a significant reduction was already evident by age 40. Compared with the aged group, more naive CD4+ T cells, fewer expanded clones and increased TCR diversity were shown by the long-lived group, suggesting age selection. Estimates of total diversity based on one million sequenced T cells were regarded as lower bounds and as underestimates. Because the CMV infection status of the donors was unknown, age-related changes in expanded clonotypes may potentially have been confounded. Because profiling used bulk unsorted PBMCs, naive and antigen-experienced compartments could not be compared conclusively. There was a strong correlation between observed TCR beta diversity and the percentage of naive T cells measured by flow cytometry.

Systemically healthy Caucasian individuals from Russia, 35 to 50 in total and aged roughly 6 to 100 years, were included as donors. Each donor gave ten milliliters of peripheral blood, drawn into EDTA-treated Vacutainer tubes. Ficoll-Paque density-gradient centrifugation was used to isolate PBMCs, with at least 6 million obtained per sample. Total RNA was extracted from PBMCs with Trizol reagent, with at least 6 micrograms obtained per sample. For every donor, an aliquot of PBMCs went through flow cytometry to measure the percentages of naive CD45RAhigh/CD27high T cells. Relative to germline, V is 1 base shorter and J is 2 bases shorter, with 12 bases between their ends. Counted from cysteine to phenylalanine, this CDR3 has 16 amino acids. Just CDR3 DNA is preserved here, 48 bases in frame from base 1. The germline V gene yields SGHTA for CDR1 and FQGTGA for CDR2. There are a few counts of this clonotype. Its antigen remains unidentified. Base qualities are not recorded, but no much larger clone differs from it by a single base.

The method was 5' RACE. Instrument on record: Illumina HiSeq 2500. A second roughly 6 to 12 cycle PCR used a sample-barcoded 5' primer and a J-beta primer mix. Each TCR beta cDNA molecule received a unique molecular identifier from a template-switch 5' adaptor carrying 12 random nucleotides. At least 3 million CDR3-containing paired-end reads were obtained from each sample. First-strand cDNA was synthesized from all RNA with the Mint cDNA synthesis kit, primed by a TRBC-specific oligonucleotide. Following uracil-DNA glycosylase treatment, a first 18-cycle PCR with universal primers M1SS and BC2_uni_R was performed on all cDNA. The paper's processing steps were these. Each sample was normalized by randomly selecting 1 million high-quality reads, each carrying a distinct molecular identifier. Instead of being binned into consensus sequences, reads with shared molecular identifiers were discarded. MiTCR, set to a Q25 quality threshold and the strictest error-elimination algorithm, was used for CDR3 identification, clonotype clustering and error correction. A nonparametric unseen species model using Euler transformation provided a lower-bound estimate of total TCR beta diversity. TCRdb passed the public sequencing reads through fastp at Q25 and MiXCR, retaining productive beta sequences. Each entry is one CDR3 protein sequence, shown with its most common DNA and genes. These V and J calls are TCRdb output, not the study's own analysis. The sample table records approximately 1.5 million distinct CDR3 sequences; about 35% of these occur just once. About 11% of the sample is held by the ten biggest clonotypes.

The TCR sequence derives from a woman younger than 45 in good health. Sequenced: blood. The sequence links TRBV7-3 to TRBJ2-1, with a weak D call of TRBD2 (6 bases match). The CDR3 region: CASSLNIAATYNEQFF. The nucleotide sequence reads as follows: TGTGCCAGCAGCTTAAATATAGCGGCAACCTACAATGAGCAGTTCTTC.